Described below is a single TCR beta chain sequence and its context. The data are from a study of shared clonotypes between healthy human individuals. Sequencing used immunoSEQ multiplex PCR; TCRdb keeps in-frame clones, though not all of them. Of about 710,000 clones in the sample, roughly 72% were seen once. Germline V gives CDR1 SGHNT, CDR2 YENEEA. The V gene end was trimmed by 6 bases and the J gene end by 6 bases; junction bases not matched to a gene: 7. The CDR3 covers 14 residues. This rearrangement joins TRBV11-3 to TRBJ2-2; TRBD1 matches 7 bases. The specimen was memory CD4+ T cells sorted from blood. The subset denotes: CD45RA-negative fraction. This sequence originates from a woman under 40 in good health. CDR3 coding DNA: TGTGCCAGCAGTCGACAGGGTAGAGCCGGGGAGCTGTTTTTT. Translation gives CASSRQGRAGELFF.